The present T cell receptor beta chain was sequenced within a study of blood T cell repertoires in COVID-19. Profiling relied on immunoSEQ multiplex PCR, and the TCRdb table lists in-frame clones only, not all of them. The table shows 340,000 or so clones, with around 86% occurring only once. CDR3 size: 17 residues. The germline gives CDR1 MNHEY, CDR2 SMNVEV (reference sequence). V dropped 5 bases and J dropped 3; count of bases not matched to a gene: 14. The TCR comes from a woman aged 35 to 49 with acute COVID-19. Material for sequencing was PBMCs or T cells enriched from blood (not recorded which). The rearrangement uses TRBV27 and TRBJ2-7; 9 bases are shared with TRBD1. The CDR3 region has the DNA TGTGCCAGCAGTCCCATCTTAGGCACAGGGGGCAACTACGAGCAGTACTTC. Its translation: CASSPILGTGGNYEQYF.